This TCR beta chain came from a study of blood T cells in healthy people across ages. The CDR3 is made up of 11 amino acids. Germline V gives CDR1 SQVTM, CDR2 ANQGSEA. This clonotype was seen only a few times. It was with a sample-barcoded 5' primer and a J-beta primer mix that a second PCR of roughly 7 to 12 cycles was run. Every single cDNA molecule received a tag from a template-switch adaptor with 12 random nucleotides. TCRdb reprocessed the 5' RACE reads via MiXCR and lists one record per CDR3 protein. The table includes fewer than 800,000 distinct CDR3 sequences, under 25% detected once. This TCR was sampled from a man between 65 and 85 years old in good health. Sequencing input: blood. V gene TRBV29-1 combines with J gene TRBJ2-5; D possibly uses TRBD1 or TRBD2 (6 bases each). DNA of the CDR3: TGCAGTTACAGGGAGGAAGAGACCCAGTACTTC. As protein: CSYREEETQYF.